These 4 T cell receptor beta chains came from one sample sequenced in a study of persistence of HIV-infected CD4 T cells. Their antigens are not known. Cells were stimulated with overlapping HIV-1 Gag 15-mer peptides. CD4+ T cells upregulating both CD40 ligand and CD69 were sorted as responding cells. The libraries were made with immunoSEQ version 4 in survey mode. Assay used: immunoSEQ multiplex PCR; TCRdb lists only in-frame clones, some missing. The repertoire consists of some 9,200 clones, with less than 85% occurring once and the leading ten covering roughly 2%. The source was CD4+ T cells sorted from PBMCs after roughly 17-hour stimulation, collected from a patient who received antiretroviral therapy. The receptor set was obtained from an adult woman with HIV who was CMV-seropositive.

CDR3 protein: CASSGGRRTGELFF. The DNA of the CDR3 is TGCGCCAGCTCCGGGGGGCGACGCACCGGGGAGCTGTTTTTT. This chain joins TRBV4-3 and TRBJ2-2; the D gene is possibly TRBD2 (7 bases). CDR1 is LGHNA and CDR2 is YSLEER in the germline V gene. Deletions cut 8 bases from V and 4 bases from J, with 14 bases between. CDR3 size: 14 residues.

This clone was seen only once. The CDR3 region is CASSPALLRETQYF. The CDR3 DNA is TGTGCCAGCAGTCCAGCTCTCCTTAGGGAGACCCAGTACTTC. The chain joins TRBV28 to TRBJ2-5; D is ambiguous. V shed 5 bases and J shed 5 bases, with 15 bases lying between them. Germline V gene lookup returns CDR1 MDHEN and CDR2 SYDVKM. The CDR3 runs to 14 residues.

The chain uses TRBV3-1 (or the pseudogene TRBV3-2) and TRBJ1-1, with D unclear. The CDR3 length is 11 residues. The ends were cut back, 3 bases at V and 7 bases at J, with 6 bases in the middle. Germline values: CDR1 LGHDT, CDR2 YNNKEL (reference sequence). The CDR3 region is CASSHGYEAFF. The CDR3 nucleotides read TGTGCCAGCAGCCATGGATATGAAGCTTTCTTT.

The J gene is TRBJ1-2, the V gene TRBV7-3; D remains ambiguous. V was pared by 2 bases and J by 1 base, with 11 bases between. CDR1 is SGHTA, CDR2 FQGTGA, per germline. There are 15 residues in the CDR3. CDR3 bases: TGTGCCAGCAGCTTAGCCGAGATAGTTAACTATGGCTACACCTTC. It codes for CASSLAEIVNYGYTF.